The 21 T cell receptor beta chains reported below all come from one sample, sequenced in a study of blood T cell repertoires in COVID-19. Some clones are missing from TCRdb's copy, which holds only in-frame ones; the method was immunoSEQ multiplex PCR. The sample contains about 130,000 clones, about 88% of which appear only once. Sequenced: peripheral blood. Every receptor here comes from a woman older than 75 with acute or convalescent COVID-19.

This chain joins TRBV29-1 and TRBJ2-3, with 11 bases identical to TRBD2. The CDR3 is 15 residues long. CDR1 and CDR2 (germline): SQVTM, ANQGSEA. V was pared by 3 bases and J by 2 bases, with 4 bases of the junction left unmatched. As DNA, the CDR3 is TGCAGCGTTGACGGGACTAGCGGTAACACAGATACGCAGTATTTT. This sequence encodes CSVDGTSGNTDTQYF.

The genes are TRBV7-2 and TRBJ2-7; TRBD1 might be the D (5 bases). The CDR3 sequence is 12 residues long. CDR1 and CDR2 from the germline V gene are SGHTA and FQGNSA. V lost 2 bases and J lost 3, with 5 bases in between. The CDR3 DNA reads as TGTGCCAGCAGCTTACAGGGCTACGAGCAGTACTTC. This codes for CASSLQGYEQYF. Full variable domain (outside the CDR3, taken from reference TRBV7-2 and TRBJ2-7): GAGVSQSPSNKVTEKGKDVELRCDPISGHTALYWYRQSLGQGLEFLIYFQGNSAPDKSGLPSDRFSAERTGGSVSTLTIQRTQQEDSAVYLCASSLQGYEQYFGPGTRLTVT.

The gene calls are TRBV5-4 and TRBJ1-6; 7 bases agree with TRBD1. The V gene's germline CDR1 is SGHNT and CDR2 YYREEE (reference sequence). CDR3 length: 16 residues. Trimming took 5 bases from V and 7 from J; bases not matched to a gene: 12. CDR3 coding DNA: TGTGCCAGCAGTCGCGGCGGGACAGAGAAGAATTCACCCCTCCACTTT. It yields the protein CASSRGGTEKNSPLHF. Based on the CDR3 plus reference TRBV5-4 and TRBJ1-6, the full variable domain is ETGVTQSPTHLIKTRGQQVTLRCSSQSGHNTVSWYQQALGQGPQFIFQYYREEENGRGNFPPRFSGLQFPNYSSELNVNALELDDSALYLCASSRGGTEKNSPLHFGNGTRLTVT.

The chain employs TRBV6-5 and TRBJ2-2; TRBD2 is a possible D gene (5 bases). The CDR3 consists of 14 residues. V shed 6 bases and J shed 3 bases, with 11 bases lying between them. The V gene's germline CDR1 is MNHEY and CDR2 SVGAGI. CDR3 protein: CASRGWGDTGELFF. As DNA, the CDR3 is TGTGCCAGCAGAGGTTGGGGAGACACCGGGGAGCTGTTTTTT.

CDR3 bases: TGCGCCAGCAGCTTTCAGTCTGGAGGAAAACTGTTTTTT. As protein: CASSFQSGGKLFF. V usage is TRBV5-1 and J usage is TRBJ1-4; D call uncertain. The V gene lost 2 bases and the J gene lost 10 bases, with 12 bases spanning the gap. The CDR3 totals 13 residues. Germline V gene data show CDR1 as SGHRS and CDR2 as YFSETQ.

In nucleotides, the CDR3 is TGTGCCAGTAGTATAGTTGGACATAGCTCCTACGAGCAGTACTTC. Translation gives CASSIVGHSSYEQYF. The rearrangement uses TRBV19 and TRBJ2-7; possible D gene TRBD1, 5 bases. Trimming took off 1 base at V and 0 bases at J, with 10 bases between the two ends. The germline V gene encodes CDR1 LNHDA and CDR2 SQIVND (reference sequence). The CDR3 has 15 amino acids.

This sequence joins TRBV21-1 and TRBJ2-2; the table assigns TRBD1, which was not confirmed against the DNA. TRBV21-1 is recorded as a pseudogene. There are 18 residues in the CDR3. The CDR3 loop is CASSKEGKTGTHTGELFF. For the CDR3, the DNA is TGTGCCAGCAGCAAAGAGGGAAAGACAGGGACCCACACCGGGGAGCTGTTTTTT.

The chain combines TRBV7-6 with TRBJ2-7; D is possibly TRBD1 (6 bases). There are 15 residues in the CDR3. V lost 1 base and J 2 bases, leaving 12 bases between the germline ends. CDR1 SGHVS and CDR2 FNYEAQ come from the germline V gene. This CDR3 is CASSLGPQGTYEQYF. The CDR3 nucleotides read TGTGCCAGCAGCTTAGGCCCACAGGGAACCTACGAGCAGTACTTC.

V is TRBV6-2 or TRBV6-3 and J is TRBJ2-1; 8 nucleotides agree with TRBD2. With 5 bases clipped from V and 10 bases from J, the junction kept 10 bases outside the gene matches. CDR3 length equals 14 residues. CDR1 and CDR2 (germline): MNHEY, SVGEGT. CDR3 protein: CASSLGGGPGEQFF. The CDR3 DNA reads as TGTGCCAGCAGTCTCGGGGGGGGGCCGGGGGAGCAGTTCTTC.

The V gene is TRBV5-1, the J gene TRBJ1-2; a possible D gene is TRBD1 (6 bases). Trimming removed 4 bases at V and 3 bases at J, with 19 bases between. Germline CDR1 is SGHRS and CDR2 is YFSETQ. The CDR3 is 16 residues long. CDR3 in DNA: TGCGCCAGCAGCGCCGAGGGGGGGCGAGGGGACTATGGCTACACCTTC. It translates to CASSAEGGRGDYGYTF.

J is TRBJ1-1 and V is TRBV6-6, with 7 positions matching TRBD1. J was trimmed by 1 base and V by 0 bases; bases with no gene match: 5. CDR1 MNHNY and CDR2 SVGAGI come from the germline V gene (reference sequence). The CDR3 spans 16 residues. The CDR3 DNA follows: TGTGCCAGCAGTTACTCCACAGGGGCCCCGAACACTGAAGCTTTCTTT. Its translation: CASSYSTGAPNTEAFF.

V and J are TRBV6-5 and TRBJ1-5; D is perhaps TRBD1 (6 bases). Germline lookup yields CDR1 MNHEY and CDR2 SVGAGI. The ends were cut back, 4 bases at V and 6 bases at J, with 10 bases in the middle. This CDR3 is 13 amino acids long. CDR3 coding DNA: TGTGCCAGCAGTTCAGGGGTAGGTCAGCCCCAGCATTTT. Protein sequence: CASSSGVGQPQHF.

V gene TRBV5-4 combines with J gene TRBJ2-2; maybe TRBD1 (6 bases). Germline assignment: CDR1 SGHNT and CDR2 YYREEE (reference sequence). The CDR3 is 14 amino acids. V lost 6 bases and J lost 7, with 16 bases in between. The CDR3 loop is CASNRQGKDGELFF. The CDR3 DNA sequence: TGTGCCAGCAATCGGCAGGGGAAGGACGGGGAGCTGTTTTTT.

The genes are TRBV28 and TRBJ2-5; a possible D gene is TRBD2 (7 bases). Per the germline V gene, CDR1 is MDHEN and CDR2 is SYDVKM. Trimming took 4 bases from V and 5 from J, leaving 14 bases between them. This CDR3 comprises 14 residues. CDR3: CASSWSGGAETQYF. The CDR3 nucleotides read TGTGCCAGCAGTTGGTCGGGGGGCGCGGAGACCCAGTACTTC. The whole variable domain, remainder taken from reference TRBV28 and TRBJ2-5, is DVKVTQSSRYLVKRTGEKVFLECVQDMDHENMFWYRQDPGLGLRLIYFSYDVKMKEKGDIPEGYSVSREKKERFSLILESASTNQTSMYLCASSWSGGAETQYFGPGTRLLVL.

The gene calls are TRBV27 and TRBJ1-5, with D uncertain. The ends were cut back, 1 base at V and 0 bases at J, with 7 bases in the middle. The CDR3 length is 15 residues. CDR1 MNHEY and CDR2 SMNVEV come from the germline V gene (reference sequence). CDR3 bases: TGTGCCAGCAGTTTATATTTCCATAGCAATCAGCCCCAGCATTTT. Amino acids: CASSLYFHSNQPQHF.

The genes are TRBV5-1 and TRBJ1-2; D is ambiguous. V was shortened by 3 bases and J by 2 bases, with 8 bases between the two germline ends. Germline V gene sequence: CDR1 SGHRS, CDR2 YFSETQ. This CDR3 contains 13 residues. The CDR3 spells CASSSTNNYGYTF. Written as DNA, the CDR3 is TGCGCCAGCAGCTCTACCAACAACTATGGCTACACCTTC. Filled out from reference TRBV5-1 and TRBJ1-2, the complete variable domain reads KAGVTQTPRYLIKTRGQQVTLSCSPISGHRSVSWYQQTPGQGLQFLFEYFSETQRNKGNFPGRFSGRQFSNSRSEMNVSTLELGDSALYLCASSSTNNYGYTFGSGTRLTVV.

The CDR3 sequence is CASSTIPNQPQHF. The CDR3 nucleotides are TGTGCCAGCAGCACTATTCCTAATCAGCCCCAGCATTTT. This chain joins TRBV7-9 and TRBJ1-5; D is uncertain. The CDR3 consists of 13 residues. V was shortened by 5 bases and J by 4 bases, with 9 bases between the two germline ends. Germline CDR1 is SEHNR and CDR2 is FQNEAQ (reference sequence).

This clone occurred a few times. The chain combines TRBV7-9 with TRBJ1-3; no definite D call. The V gene lost 6 bases and the J gene lost 0 bases, with 6 bases spanning the gap. The CDR3 extends over 13 amino acids. CDR1 is SEHNR, CDR2 FQNEAQ, per germline (reference sequence). The CDR3 region has the DNA TGTGCCAGCAGTACGAGCTCTGGAAACACCATATATTTT. Translation: CASSTSSGNTIYF.

V usage is TRBV6-2 or TRBV6-3 and J usage is TRBJ2-2; maybe TRBD1 (5 bases). The CDR3 is made up of 17 amino acids. V gave up 5 bases and J gave up 1 base, with 17 bases separating them. Germline values: CDR1 MNHEY, CDR2 SVGEGT. As DNA, the CDR3 is TGTGCCAGCAGTCGGCAGGGCTATAACGAGAACACCGGGGAGCTGTTTTTT. Its protein product is CASSRQGYNENTGELFF.

The CDR3 sequence: CASSGTANQPQHF. The CDR3 DNA reads as TGTGCCAGTAGCGGGACAGCCAATCAGCCCCAGCATTTT. The chain joins TRBV19 to TRBJ1-5; 7 bases line up with TRBD1. This CDR3 has 13 residues. Germline values: CDR1 LNHDA, CDR2 SQIVND (reference sequence). V trimming: 6 bases; J trimming: 3 bases; junction bases outside the gene matches: 2. The full variable domain, with the rest looked up from reference TRBV19 and TRBJ1-5, is DGGITQSPKYLFRKEGQNVTLSCEQNLNHDAMYWYRQDPGQGLRLIYYSQIVNDFQKGDIAEGYSVSREKKESFPLTVTSAQKNPTAFYLCASSGTANQPQHFGDGTRLSIL.

This clone was picked up a small number of times. J is TRBJ1-2 and V is TRBV25-1; D may be TRBD1 (6 bases). The V end lost 6 bases, the J end lost 1 base, and 6 bases lay between the germline ends. CDR1 is MGHDK, CDR2 SYGVNS, per germline. The CDR3 consists of 12 residues. CDR3 bases: TGTGCCAGCAGACAGGGTAACTATGGCTACACCTTC. This codes for CASRQGNYGYTF.